These T cell receptor beta chains were read from a single sample in a study of Ad26.COV2.S vaccination and SARS-CoV-2 variants. Repertoires were generated with immunoSEQ multiplex PCR, while TCRdb's copy carries only in-frame clones and drops some. The sample yields 450,000 to 550,000 clones, approximately 90% seen once. The specimen comprised peripheral blood, sampled in a trial of Ad26.COV2.S vaccine versus placebo. The receptor source for this set is a person between 18 and 59 years old who received the Ad26.COV2.S COVID-19 vaccine or a placebo. Each CDR3 is given without its conserved first and last residue. Fields, in order: clone size, J gene, V gene, CDR3 protein. Clone size appears in some rows only: once, few, many, or a class for an expanded clone.

- | TRBJ1-4 | TRBV7-9 | ASSSLWAEKLF
- | TRBJ1-3 | TRBV9 | ASSVGSGNTIY
- | TRBJ2-1 | TRBV6-6 | ASSYLRTGKNEQF
- | TRBJ2-7 | TRBV7-9 | ASSFGGTPSSYEQY
- | TRBJ2-5 | TRBV7-9 | ASSYRGVAQETQY
- | TRBJ2-1 | TRBV7-8 | ASSLAGRVSYNEQF
- | TRBJ1-6 | TRBV5-6 | ASSLGLGNSPLH
- | TRBJ2-1 | TRBV6-2/TRBV6-3 | ASSYRTSGGYNEQF
- | TRBJ2-3 | TRBV4-1 | ASSPTGQMAQY
- | TRBJ2-1 | TRBV2 | ASTGGNEQF
- | TRBJ1-1 | TRBV28 | ASSSAAGKMNTEAF
- | TRBJ2-6 | TRBV3-1/TRBV3-2 | ASSQSLRANVLT
- | TRBJ2-3 | TRBV5-1 | ASSLGTGITDTQY
- | TRBJ2-1 | TRBV12-3/TRBV12-4 | ASSWTGVEQF
- | TRBJ2-6 | TRBV5-1 | ASSLAFSGPRAGANVLT
- | TRBJ2-2 | TRBV7-9 | ASSLPGTTGELF
- | TRBJ1-2 | TRBV12-3/TRBV12-4 | ASSRSGGYT
- | TRBJ1-2 | TRBV24-1 | ATSDLDRDYGYT
- | TRBJ2-7 | TRBV27 | ASSFGVPDRYEQY
- | TRBJ1-5 | TRBV5-1 | ASSKTGGNNQPQH
- | TRBJ1-5 | TRBV24-1 | ATSDSSGTPGGNQPQH
- | TRBJ2-7 | TRBV7-2 | ASRLGPGPYEQY
- | TRBJ2-1 | TRBV6-2/TRBV6-3 | ASSYSGAGYNEQF
- | TRBJ2-2 | TRBV27 | ASTPRVFRPTGELF
- | TRBJ2-1 | TRBV29-1 | SGTSFDEQF
- | TRBJ2-7 | TRBV6-5 | ASSPGVSYEQY
- | TRBJ1-1 | TRBV2 | ASSPNREHTEAF
- | TRBJ1-5 | TRBV28 | ASSFRPQPQH
- | TRBJ2-7 | TRBV6-5 | ASPSPTRQGYEQY
- | TRBJ2-7 | TRBV2 | ASSVAQAHSYEQY
- | TRBJ2-1 | TRBV5-4 | ASSPGGLVPYNEQF
- | TRBJ2-6 | TRBV27 | ASSLYKTGTGANVLT
once | TRBJ2-2 | TRBV6-2/TRBV6-3 | ASSGRGQYTGELF
- | TRBJ1-2 | TRBV3-1/TRBV3-2 | ASIPGGGTDDYGYT
- | TRBJ2-5 | TRBV3-1/TRBV3-2 | ASSRTGTGETQY
- | TRBJ2-3 | TRBV19 | ASSISGSGGSTDTQY
- | TRBJ2-7 | TRBV19 | ASSSQLGVGYEQY
- | TRBJ2-6 | TRBV2 | ASSVEQVLSGANVLT
- | TRBJ2-1 | TRBV6-5 | ASSYSRDEQF
- | TRBJ2-2 | TRBV15 | ATSRERGLAATGELF
- | TRBJ2-7 | TRBV3-1/TRBV3-2 | ASSQVGYEQY